The clone carrying this T cell receptor (beta chain) was recorded only once. Antigen unknown. Measured with immunoSEQ multiplex PCR; TCRdb has only the in-frame clones, and not every one. The sample carries about 52,000 clones, under 95% recorded once. This record belongs to a study of T cells after posttransplantation cyclophosphamide. Points from the study as a whole: Later blood repertoires were often dominated by clones from the donor CD8+ memory compartment. TRB overlap between skin or GI tissue T cells and blood was limited.

The germline V gene has CDR1 SNHLY and CDR2 FYNNEI. This CDR3 has 15 amino acids. Trimming pared 2 bases from V and 6 bases from J, leaving 17 bases between. The related graft donor's blood sample was taken on the day of bone marrow donation. This chain connects TRBV2 to TRBJ2-7; possible D gene TRBD2, 7 bases. This TCR was sampled from a young woman in good health and a related stem cell transplant donor. The specimen was PBMCs. CDR3 nucleotide sequence: TGTGCCAGCAGTGAATTGGGGGGGGCGCCGGGCGAGCAGTACTTC. Translation: CASSELGGAPGEQYF.